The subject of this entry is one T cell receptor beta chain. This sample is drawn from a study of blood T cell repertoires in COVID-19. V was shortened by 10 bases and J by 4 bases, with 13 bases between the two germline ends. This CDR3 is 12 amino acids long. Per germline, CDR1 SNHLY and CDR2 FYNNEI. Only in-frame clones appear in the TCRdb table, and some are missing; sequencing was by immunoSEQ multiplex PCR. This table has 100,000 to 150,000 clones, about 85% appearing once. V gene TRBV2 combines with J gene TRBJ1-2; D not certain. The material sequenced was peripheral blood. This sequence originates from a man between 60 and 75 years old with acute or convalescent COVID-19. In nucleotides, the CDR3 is TGTGCCAACTCGGTACAGACCTATGGCTACACCTTC. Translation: CANSVQTYGYTF.